Listed below are T cell receptor beta chains from one sample, sequenced in a study of control samples from healthy donors and cancer patients. Assay: immunoSEQ multiplex PCR; the TCRdb copy retains only in-frame clones and omits some. Of around 140,000 clones in the sample, 90% to 95% are singletons; the top ten hold around 13%. Sequencing used blood. All receptors come from a man in his forties or fifties in good health. Each CDR3 is given with its conserved first and last residue. D genes are given only for firm matches. Where a row states a size, it is once, few, many or the class of an expanded clone; other rows omit it.

NA	TRBV5-6	NA	TRBJ1-1	CASSLGSAPEAFF	TGTGCCAGCAGCTTGGGGTCTGCACCTGAAGCTTTCTTT
NA	TRBV29-1	NA	TRBJ1-1	CSVGHPNTEAFF	TGCAGCGTGGGACACCCGAACACTGAAGCTTTCTTT
few	TRBV3-1/TRBV3-2	TRBD2	TRBJ2-5	CASSQGTSETQYF	TGTGCCAGCAGCCAAGGGACTAGTGAGACCCAGTACTTC
NA	TRBV4-2	TRBD1	TRBJ1-3	CASSEDRGGGNTIYF	TGTGCCAGCAGTGAAGACAGGGGAGGGGGAAACACCATATATTTT
NA	TRBV4-2	NA	TRBJ1-2	CASSHHQLGGDGYTF	TGTGCCAGCAGCCATCATCAATTGGGGGGCGATGGCTACACCTTC
NA	TRBV11-2	TRBD2	TRBJ2-4	CASSLEAGGPNIQYF	TGTGCCAGCAGCTTAGAGGCGGGGGGGCCAAACATTCAGTACTTC
NA	TRBV7-2	NA	TRBJ1-4	CASSFSAGSEKLFF	TGTGCCAGCAGCTTTTCCGCAGGTAGTGAAAAACTGTTTTTT
NA	TRBV4-3	NA	TRBJ1-5	CASSQDVGSNNQPQHF	TGCGCCAGCAGCCAAGATGTAGGCAGCAATAATCAGCCCCAGCATTTT
NA	TRBV27	NA	TRBJ1-6	CASSLSGRGIIHF	TGTGCCAGCAGTTTATCGGGAAGAGGGATCATCCACTTT
NA	TRBV4-3	TRBD1	TRBJ1-1	CASSQGTGLTEAFF	TGCGCCAGCAGCCAAGGGACAGGGTTAACTGAAGCTTTCTTT
NA	TRBV19	NA	TRBJ2-7	CASSIGPFGAYEQYF	TGTGCCAGTAGTATAGGGCCTTTCGGAGCCTACGAGCAGTACTTC
NA	TRBV5-5	TRBD1	TRBJ1-2	CASSYRDRADYGYTF	TGTGCCAGCAGCTACCGGGACAGGGCCGACTATGGCTACACCTTC
NA	TRBV12-2	NA	TRBJ2-2	CASRLKGLAATGELFF	TGTGCAAGTCGCTTAAAGGGACTAGCGGCCACCGGGGAGCTGTTTTTT
NA	TRBV7-2	TRBD2	TRBJ2-7	CASSLASLAGGLRHEQYF	TGTGCCAGCAGCTTAGCGTCCCTAGCGGGGGGCCTTAGACACGAGCAGTACTTC
NA	TRBV6-2/TRBV6-3	TRBD1	TRBJ2-7	CASSYPGRGLGEQYF	TGTGCCAGCAGTTACCCCGGCAGGGGGCTGGGCGAGCAGTACTTC
NA	TRBV6-1	TRBD1	TRBJ2-7	CASSEVGQGYEQYF	TGTGCCAGCAGTGAAGTGGGACAGGGCTACGAGCAGTACTTC
NA	TRBV5-1	NA	TRBJ1-2	CASSLMNRVDGYTF	TGCGCCAGCAGCTTGATGAACAGGGTAGATGGCTACACCTTC
NA	TRBV7-3	NA	TRBJ1-1	CASSQAGQYRRAFF	TGTGCCAGCAGCCAGGCAGGGCAGTATAGGAGAGCTTTCTTT
once	TRBV5-6	NA	TRBJ1-4	CASSLGANEKLFF	TGTGCCAGCAGCTTGGGGGCTAATGAAAAACTGTTTTTT
NA	TRBV25-1	NA	TRBJ1-1	CASSESWRSEAFF	TGTGCCAGCAGTGAAAGCTGGCGTTCTGAAGCTTTCTTT
NA	TRBV28	NA	TRBJ2-3	CASSRGILSDTQYF	TGTGCCAGCAGTCGGGGGATTCTCTCTGATACGCAGTATTTT
NA	TRBV7-9	NA	TRBJ2-3	CASSLGGSGFLTDTQYF	TGTGCCAGCAGCTTAGGTGGTAGCGGCTTTCTCACAGATACGCAGTATTTT
NA	TRBV12-5	TRBD1	TRBJ1-5	CASGLVTPGQGALRDQPQHF	TGTGCTAGTGGTTTGGTAACACCGGGACAGGGGGCCCTTAGGGATCAGCCCCAGCATTTT
NA	TRBV5-1	TRBD2	TRBJ2-1	CASSISGTRYNEQFF	TGCGCCAGCAGCATATCCGGGACTAGATACAATGAGCAGTTCTTC
NA	TRBV21-1	NA	TRBJ1-4	CASSKGGLNEKLFF	TGTGCCAGCAGCAAAGGAGGCCTTAATGAAAAACTGTTTTTT
NA	TRBV3-1/TRBV3-2	TRBD2	TRBJ2-5	CASSLRKLAGDQETQYF	TGTGCCAGCAGCTTGAGAAAACTAGCGGGGGACCAAGAGACCCAGTACTTC
NA	TRBV7-2	NA	TRBJ1-2	CASSFDRFNYGYTF	TGTGCCAGCAGCTTCGACAGGTTCAACTATGGCTACACCTTC
NA	TRBV3-1/TRBV3-2	NA	TRBJ2-1	CASSHGGPPREQFF	TGTGCCAGCAGCCATGGGGGACCGCCCCGGGAGCAGTTCTTC
NA	TRBV7-9	NA	TRBJ2-6	CASSDAGRDPGANVLTF	TGTGCCAGCAGCGACGCCGGGCGTGACCCTGGGGCCAACGTCCTGACTTTC
NA	TRBV2	TRBD1	TRBJ2-2	CASRPPGQGNTGELFF	TGTGCCAGCAGGCCGCCGGGACAGGGGAACACCGGGGAGCTGTTTTTT
NA	TRBV7-9	NA	TRBJ1-1	CASSLDGLANTEAFF	TGTGCCAGCAGCTTAGATGGGTTAGCGAACACTGAAGCTTTCTTT
NA	TRBV7-8	NA	TRBJ1-1	CASSNAGPTEAFF	TGTGCCAGCAGCAACGCCGGCCCGACTGAAGCTTTCTTT
NA	TRBV5-6	NA	TRBJ2-3	CASRLGADTQYF	TGTGCCAGCAGATTGGGGGCAGATACGCAGTATTTT
NA	TRBV6-5	NA	TRBJ1-2	CASSKSGYTF	TGTGCCAGCAGTAAGAGTGGCTACACCTTC
NA	TRBV19	NA	TRBJ2-2	CASSMFGAGELFF	TGTGCCAGTAGTATGTTCGGAGCCGGGGAGCTGTTTTTT
NA	TRBV15	NA	TRBJ1-1	CATSRRRQALGTEAFF	TGTGCCACCAGCCGTAGGCGCCAAGCGTTGGGCACTGAAGCTTTCTTT
NA	TRBV5-1	NA	TRBJ1-1	CASSLSGLSAAFF	TGCGCCAGCAGCTTGTCGGGGCTCTCGGCAGCTTTCTTT
NA	TRBV28	TRBD2	TRBJ2-7	CASSELAGGREQYF	TGTGCCAGCAGTGAGCTAGCGGGAGGTCGCGAGCAGTACTTC
NA	TRBV9	NA	TRBJ2-1	CASSPLPGEVNSEQFF	TGTGCCAGCAGCCCCCTCCCAGGGGAAGTGAACAGTGAGCAGTTCTTC
NA	TRBV9	NA	TRBJ2-7	CASSEGTFPYEQYF	TGTGCCAGCAGCGAGGGGACTTTTCCCTACGAGCAGTACTTC
NA	TRBV2	NA	TRBJ1-2	CASANYGYTF	TGTGCCAGCGCTAACTATGGCTACACCTTC
NA	TRBV10-3	NA	TRBJ1-5	CVLRDPGVSNQPQHF	TGTGTCTTGAGGGACCCGGGTGTGAGCAATCAGCCCCAGCATTTT
NA	TRBV10-2	NA	TRBJ2-7	CASRLDREPTYEQYF	TGCGCCAGTCGCTTGGACAGAGAACCTACCTACGAGCAGTACTTC
NA	TRBV9	NA	TRBJ1-3	CASSVEGRGNTIYF	TGTGCCAGCAGCGTAGAGGGTCGAGGAAACACCATATATTTT
NA	TRBV28	TRBD2	TRBJ2-7	CASSFLSQGLAAYEQYF	TGTGCCAGCAGTTTCCTCTCCCAGGGACTAGCAGCCTACGAGCAGTACTTC
once	TRBV9	NA	TRBJ2-7	CASSPTGGANEQYF	TGTGCCAGCAGCCCAACAGGGGGGGCCAACGAGCAGTACTTC
once	TRBV6-5	TRBD1	TRBJ1-2	CASSYSPWQGDGYTF	TGTGCCAGCAGTTACTCCCCCTGGCAGGGGGATGGCTACACCTTC
NA	TRBV11-3	TRBD2	TRBJ2-2	CASSPHGGLEAGELFF	TGTGCCAGCAGCCCCCACGGGGGGTTGGAGGCCGGGGAGCTGTTTTTT
NA	TRBV2	NA	TRBJ1-4	CASSEGPFVFF	TGTGCCAGCAGTGAAGGACCTTTCGTGTTTTTT
NA	TRBV9	NA	TRBJ2-5	CASSVTGREETQYF	TGTGCCAGCAGCGTAACGGGACGCGAAGAGACCCAGTACTTC
NA	TRBV9	NA	TRBJ1-3	CASRPSGAGMSTIYF	TGTGCCAGCAGACCCTCCGGAGCAGGGATGAGCACCATATATTTT
NA	TRBV5-6	NA	TRBJ2-1	CASSSTTRNEQFF	TGTGCCAGCAGCTCAACGACTAGAAATGAGCAGTTCTTC
NA	TRBV6-5	NA	TRBJ2-5	CASSYSRGWVETQYF	TGTGCCAGCAGTTACTCGAGGGGATGGGTCGAGACCCAGTACTTC
NA	TRBV4-1	NA	TRBJ2-7	CASSHPGPSYEQYF	TGCGCCAGCAGCCATCCGGGACCGTCCTACGAGCAGTACTTC
NA	TRBV7-2	NA	TRBJ2-7	CASSLGLFNYEQYF	TGTGCCAGCAGCTTGGGTTTATTCAACTACGAGCAGTACTTC